This passage covers 18 T cell receptor beta chains from one sample sequenced in a study of blood T cell repertoires in COVID-19. Clones were sequenced by immunoSEQ multiplex PCR, and TCRdb holds only the in-frame ones, with some missing. The sample shows 100,000 or so clones, more than 70% of them seen only once. Sequencing input: peripheral blood. These receptors all come from a woman aged 55 to 70 in a cohort sampled during active or convalescent COVID-19.

This chain links TRBV11-2 with TRBJ2-3; D call uncertain. Per germline, CDR1 SGHAT and CDR2 FQNNGV. The CDR3 consists of 12 residues. Trimming removed 5 bases at V and 9 bases at J, with 12 bases between. The chain's CDR3 is CASSPTMLTQYF. CDR3 bases: TGTGCCAGCAGCCCCACTATGTTGACGCAGTATTTT.

This clone was found once. V and J are TRBV7-8 and TRBJ1-2; TRBD1 agrees at 7 bases. Germline CDR1 is SGHVS and CDR2 is FQNEAQ. After removal of 5 bases from V and 4 bases from J, the junction contained 4 bases not matched to a gene. The CDR3 totals 13 residues. The DNA for the CDR3 is TGTGCCAGCAGCCCGGGACAGTTCTATGGCTACACCTTC. This translates into CASSPGQFYGYTF.

This chain connects TRBV19 to TRBJ2-5, with D perhaps TRBD1 (5 bases). Germline loops: CDR1 LNHDA, CDR2 SQIVND (reference sequence). The CDR3 has 13 residues. Trimming took 1 base from V and 6 from J, leaving 9 bases between them. CDR3 protein: CASSIGPGKTQYF. DNA for the CDR3: TGTGCCAGTAGTATAGGACCAGGGAAGACCCAGTACTTC.

The V gene is TRBV9, the J gene TRBJ2-7, with D maybe TRBD2 (5 bases). The ends were cut back, 0 bases at V and 7 bases at J, with 20 bases in the middle. The CDR3 totals 16 residues. Germline V gene sequence: CDR1 SGDLS, CDR2 YYNGEE. DNA for the CDR3: TGTGCCAGCAGCGTAGGATGGGGTAGGACTGGGGATGAGCAGTACTTC. Protein product: CASSVGWGRTGDEQYF.

This clone has more than one count but fewer than ten. The chain has TRBV9 and TRBJ2-3; D is ambiguous. V lost 2 bases and J lost 5, with 9 bases in between. The germline gives CDR1 SGDLS, CDR2 YYNGEE. There are 13 residues in the CDR3. The CDR3 DNA sequence: TGTGCCAGCAGCGTCTTTACGAGAGATACGCAGTATTTT. Its protein product is CASSVFTRDTQYF. The complete variable domain, with remaining parts taken from reference TRBV9 and TRBJ2-3, reads DSGVTQTPKHLITATGQRVTLRCSPRSGDLSVYWYQQSLDQGLQFLIQYYNGEERAKGNILERFSAQQFPDLHSELNLSSLELGDSALYFCASSVFTRDTQYFGPGTRLTVL.

This chain joins TRBV18 and TRBJ1-1, with a possible D match to TRBD1 (5 bases). V lost 3 bases and J 5 bases, leaving 16 bases between the germline ends. The CDR3 runs to 15 residues. The V gene's germline CDR1 is KGHSH and CDR2 LQKENI. The CDR3 sequence is CASSPRARGGTEAFF. CDR3 DNA sequence: TGTGCCAGCTCACCGCGGGCTCGGGGGGGAACTGAAGCTTTCTTT.

The chain links TRBV7-9 to TRBJ1-2; D remains ambiguous. The CDR3 is 14 amino acids. Trimming removed 5 bases from V and 4 bases from J, with 14 bases in between. Germline CDR1 SEHNR, CDR2 FQNEAQ (reference sequence). This chain's CDR3 is CASSPTASLYGYTF. CDR3 sequence (DNA): TGTGCCAGCAGCCCCACCGCCAGTCTCTATGGCTACACCTTC.

This chain links TRBV5-1 with TRBJ2-1; 11 bases line up with TRBD2. The V segment lost 4 bases and the J segment 6 bases; nucleotides outside the gene matches: 6. Germline lookup yields CDR1 SGHRS and CDR2 YFSETQ. The CDR3 has 15 amino acids. CDR3 coding DNA: TGCGCCAGCAGCGAGATAGCGGGGGGGCGCAATGAGCAGTTCTTC. It codes for CASSEIAGGRNEQFF.

The chain couples TRBV18 to TRBJ1-1, with D hard to call. The CDR3 is made up of 11 amino acids. The V end lost 5 bases, the J end lost 8 bases, and 9 bases lay between the germline ends. The germline gives CDR1 KGHSH, CDR2 LQKENI. The CDR3 DNA is TGTGCCAGCTCATCTTCACTCGAAGCTTTCTTT. Its protein is CASSSSLEAFF.

The gene calls are TRBV9 and TRBJ2-7, with D unresolved. The V end lost 4 bases, the J end lost 0 bases, and 11 bases lay between the germline ends. From germline, CDR1 is SGDLS and CDR2 YYNGEE. The CDR3 loop spans 14 amino acids. The CDR3 nucleotides are TGTGCCAGCAGCAAAGCGATATTCTCCTACGAGCAGTACTTC. Translation: CASSKAIFSYEQYF.

Written as DNA, the CDR3 is TGTGCCAGCAGCCAAGATCCGGGGGGAAATCAGCCCCAGCATTTT. This codes for CASSQDPGGNQPQHF. This chain uses TRBV3-1 (or the pseudogene TRBV3-2) with TRBJ1-5; possible D gene TRBD1, 5 bases. The CDR3 has 15 residues. Germline lookup yields CDR1 LGHDT and CDR2 YNNKEL (reference sequence). V lost 0 bases to trimming and J lost 4 bases, with 10 bases between them.

The J gene is TRBJ1-5, the V gene TRBV5-1, with TRBD1 as a possible D gene (6 bases). Trimming cost V 4 bases and J 4 bases, with 15 bases left between them. Germline-derived CDR1 and CDR2 are SGHRS and YFSETQ. The CDR3 extends over 15 amino acids. CDR3 protein: CASSPLGQLNQPQHF. DNA of the CDR3: TGCGCCAGCAGCCCTCTTGGACAGTTAAATCAGCCCCAGCATTTT.

This sequence joins TRBV4-1 and TRBJ2-3; possibly TRBD2 for D (5 bases). This CDR3 spans 12 amino acids. Germline values: CDR1 MGHRA, CDR2 YSYEKL. V shed 8 bases and J shed 3 bases, with 9 bases lying between them. The CDR3 loop reads CASRGFTDTQYF. CDR3 nucleotide sequence: TGCGCCAGCCGGGGTTTTACAGATACGCAGTATTTT.

This sequence joins TRBV10-3 and TRBJ1-4; D not certain. Between the trimmed V and J ends, which lost 6 bases and 3 bases, there was a span of 8 bases. Germline CDR1 ENHRY, CDR2 SYGVKD. This CDR3 is 13 amino acids long. The CDR3 nucleotides are TGTGCCATCAGAGACGGGGCTAATGAAAAACTGTTTTTT. Amino acids: CAIRDGANEKLFF.

This clone was found once. This chain links TRBV6-5 with TRBJ2-7, with TRBD1 matching 7 bases. The germline gives CDR1 MNHEY, CDR2 SVGAGI. This CDR3 region has 14 residues. V lost 6 bases, J lost 3 bases, and 8 bases stayed unmatched. CDR3 residues: CASRIWAGGYEQYF. Here the CDR3 DNA reads TGTGCCAGCAGGATATGGGCAGGGGGCTACGAGCAGTACTTC.

This sequence joins TRBV3-1 (or the pseudogene TRBV3-2) and TRBJ1-6; no reliable D call. This CDR3 contains 16 residues. CDR1 and CDR2 from the germline V gene are LGHDT and YNNKEL (reference sequence). Trimming left V 0 bases short and J 5 bases short, with 11 bases between. The CDR3 DNA follows: TGTGCCAGCAGCCAAGAAGGGAGGGCGAATAATTCACCCCTCCACTTT. Its protein product is CASSQEGRANNSPLHF.

The rearrangement uses TRBV21-1 and TRBJ2-1; no check of the table's D call, TRBD2, against the DNA was made. TRBV21-1 is reported as a pseudogene. The CDR3 is 15 amino acids. The CDR3 reads CASSRTSGSYNEQFF. The CDR3 coding sequence is TGTGCCAGCAGCCGGACTAGCGGGAGCTACAATGAGCAGTTCTTC.

J is TRBJ1-1 and V is TRBV10-2; D may be TRBD1 (5 bases). Germline assignment: CDR1 WSHSY and CDR2 SAAADI. The CDR3 extends over 14 amino acids. Trimming removed 7 bases at V and 0 bases at J, with 12 bases between. Here the CDR3 DNA reads TGCGCCAGCAATACCAGGGTTATGAACACTGAAGCTTTCTTT. Protein: CASNTRVMNTEAFF.